The 13 T cell receptor beta chains reported below all come from one sample, sequenced in a study of blood T cell repertoires in COVID-19. TCRdb's copy holds only in-frame clones and misses some; the assay was immunoSEQ multiplex PCR. Among 25,000 to 35,000 clones listed, approximately 84% were seen once. Material for sequencing was peripheral blood. The source of these receptors is a woman in her fifties or sixties with acute or convalescent COVID-19.

This chain joins TRBV5-6 and TRBJ1-2; D gene unclear. Trimming removed 1 base at V and 2 bases at J, with 6 bases between. Germline assignment: CDR1 SGHDT and CDR2 YYEEEE. CDR3 length: 13 residues. The CDR3 nucleotides read TGTGCCAGCAGCTTGACAGTGAACTATGGCTACACCTTC. Its translation is CASSLTVNYGYTF.

The gene calls are TRBV7-2 and TRBJ2-5, with TRBD1 matching over 7 bases. This CDR3 is built from 15 residues. Losses at the gene ends were 5 bases for V and 2 bases for J; bases not matched to a gene: 8. Germline lookup yields CDR1 SGHTA and CDR2 FQGNSA. CDR3 in DNA: TGTGCCAGCAGCCCCTCCAGGGGGAATCAAGAGACCCAGTACTTC. This gives the protein CASSPSRGNQETQYF. The full variable domain, completed using reference TRBV7-2 and TRBJ2-5, is GAGVSQSPSNKVTEKGKDVELRCDPISGHTALYWYRQSLGQGLEFLIYFQGNSAPDKSGLPSDRFSAERTGGSVSTLTIQRTQQEDSAVYLCASSPSRGNQETQYFGPGTRLLVL.

The CDR3: CASSESYSYYEQYF. CDR3 coding DNA: TGTGCCAGCAGTGAATCTTACAGTTACTACGAGCAGTACTTC. The chain couples TRBV25-1 to TRBJ2-7; D not resolved. Germline CDR1 and CDR2: MGHDK and SYGVNS. With 1 base removed from V and 3 bases from J, the gap between germline ends came to 10 bases. This CDR3 spans 14 amino acids.

This clone has only a few counts. This chain uses TRBV19 with TRBJ1-1; D gene ambiguous. CDR3 size: 11 residues. The V gene lost 10 bases and the J gene lost 5 bases, with 11 bases spanning the gap. The germline V gene encodes CDR1 LNHDA and CDR2 SQIVND (reference sequence). The CDR3 DNA reads TGTGCCATCAACGCGGGGACTGAAGCTTTCTTT. This encodes CAINAGTEAFF.

V usage is TRBV9 and J usage is TRBJ2-3; 8 positions match TRBD2. Germline values: CDR1 SGDLS, CDR2 YYNGEE. The CDR3 is 15 amino acids. Germline trimming cut 3 bases from V and 6 bases from J; bases unmatched to any gene: 9. The CDR3: CASSARSSGRDTQYF. CDR3 nucleotides: TGTGCCAGCAGCGCCCGATCTAGCGGGCGGGATACGCAGTATTTT.

J is TRBJ1-1 and V is TRBV7-3; 8 bases match TRBD1. This CDR3 has 14 residues. From germline, CDR1 is SGHTA and CDR2 FQGTGA. Unmatched junction bases numbered 5, after V lost 3 bases and J lost 5 bases. The CDR3 region is CASSFGQGHTEAFF. The CDR3 DNA sequence: TGTGCCAGCAGCTTCGGACAGGGACATACTGAAGCTTTCTTT.

This sequence joins TRBV27 and TRBJ1-1, with D unresolved. V gave up 5 bases and J gave up 0 bases, with 13 bases separating them. The CDR3 totals 15 residues. Germline V gene data show CDR1 as MNHEY and CDR2 as SMNVEV (reference sequence). CDR3 nucleotides: TGTGCCAGCAGTGCCGGCGGCCAGCTGAACACTGAAGCTTTCTTT. This translates into CASSAGGQLNTEAFF.

This clone was recorded once. J is TRBJ2-7 and V is TRBV28; TRBD1 might be the D (5 bases). Trimming stripped 5 bases from V and 2 bases from J, with 16 bases between. This CDR3 is built from 15 residues. From germline, CDR1 is MDHEN and CDR2 SYDVKM. CDR3 residues: CASSERQTLPYEQYF. Written as DNA, the CDR3 is TGTGCCAGCAGTGAGAGACAGACACTCCCCTACGAGCAGTACTTC.

This clone was seen just once. V gene TRBV28 combines with J gene TRBJ1-1, with D possibly TRBD1 on 5 matching bases. V shed 3 bases and J shed 4 bases, with 15 bases lying between them. The germline V gene encodes CDR1 MDHEN and CDR2 SYDVKM. The CDR3 extends over 15 amino acids. The CDR3 loop is CASSFGGAGSTEAFF. The DNA for the CDR3 is TGTGCCAGCAGTTTCGGAGGGGCGGGGAGCACTGAAGCTTTCTTT. Looking up the rest from reference TRBV28 and TRBJ1-1 gives the full variable domain: DVKVTQSSRYLVKRTGEKVFLECVQDMDHENMFWYRQDPGLGLRLIYFSYDVKMKEKGDIPEGYSVSREKKERFSLILESASTNQTSMYLCASSFGGAGSTEAFFGQGTRLTVV.

This clone showed up just once. This rearrangement joins TRBV4-2 to TRBJ2-1, with 10 bases lining up with TRBD2. This CDR3 is 18 amino acids long. V gave up 2 bases and J gave up 6 bases; unmatched junction bases: 13. Germline CDR1 LGHNA, CDR2 YNFKEQ. The CDR3 nucleotides are TGTGCCAGCAGCCAACCTTCGGAACTAGCGGGGCCCGGCAATGAGCAGTTCTTC. The encoded protein is CASSQPSELAGPGNEQFF.

The chain joins TRBV18 to TRBJ1-5, with a tentative D call TRBD1 (5 bases). The length of the CDR3 is 16 residues. CDR1 and CDR2 from the germline V gene are KGHSH and LQKENI. V gave up 3 bases and J gave up 0 bases, with 12 bases separating them. CDR3 region: CASSPAGLYSNQPQHF. In nucleotides, the CDR3 is TGTGCCAGCTCACCGGCGGGGCTATATAGCAATCAGCCCCAGCATTTT. Supplemented by reference TRBV18 and TRBJ1-5, the full variable domain reads NAGVMQNPRHLVRRRGQEARLRCSPMKGHSHVYWYRQLPEEGLKFMVYLQKENIIDESGMPKERFSAEFPKEGPSILRIQQVVRGDSAAYFCASSPAGLYSNQPQHFGDGTRLSIL.

V gene TRBV5-1 combines with J gene TRBJ2-3; 7 nucleotides align to TRBD1. Germline assignment: CDR1 SGHRS and CDR2 YFSETQ. This CDR3 has 14 amino acids. V dropped 2 bases and J dropped 5; count of bases not matched to a gene: 5. The CDR3 region has the DNA TGCGCCAGCAGCTTCCGGGACAGCGGAGATACGCAGTATTTT. Protein sequence: CASSFRDSGDTQYF.

The chain couples TRBV7-8 to TRBJ1-3, with 7 bases identical to TRBD1. The germline V gene encodes CDR1 SGHVS and CDR2 FQNEAQ. CDR3 length: 14 amino acids. The ends lost 6 bases at V and 4 bases at J; junction bases unmatched: 6. The CDR3 DNA is TGTGCCAGCAGGGAGGGGGCTCTCGGAAACACCATATATTTT. Protein: CASREGALGNTIYF.